This T cell receptor (beta chain) was observed in a study of blood T cell repertoires in COVID-19. The J segment lost 6 bases and the V segment lost 4 bases, leaving 12 bases of the junction unmatched. The length of the CDR3 is 15 residues. Germline V gene sequence: CDR1 SGHDT, CDR2 YYEEEE. TCRdb's copy holds only in-frame clones and misses some; the assay was immunoSEQ multiplex PCR. The sample records over 55,000 clones, more than 85% being singletons. V is TRBV5-6 and J is TRBJ2-7; TRBD1 matches at 8 bases. The sample taken for sequencing was peripheral blood. This TCR came from a human donor with active COVID-19. The donor label of this sample is uncertain. CDR3: CASSPSGTGEREQYF. For the CDR3, the DNA is TGTGCCAGCAGCCCTTCCGGGACAGGAGAACGCGAGCAGTACTTC. The whole variable domain, remainder taken from reference TRBV5-6 and TRBJ2-7, is DAGVTQSPTHLIKTRGQQVTLRCSPKSGHDTVSWYQQALGQGPQFIFQYYEEEERQRGNFPDRFSGHQFPNYSSELNVNALLLGDSALYLCASSPSGTGEREQYFGPGTRLTVT.